A single sample gave rise to the 13 T cell receptor beta chains below, sequenced in a study of OX40 agonist ivuxolimab in advanced cancers. The data were produced by immunoSEQ multiplex PCR, yet TCRdb's version contains in-frame clones alone and is incomplete. The sample holds 40,000 to 65,000 clones; more than 70% are singletons and the top ten take roughly 4.2%. The specimen was CD4+ or CD8+ T cells sorted from blood, collected in a trial of the OX40 agonist ivuxolimab. These receptors all come from an adult with an advanced solid tumor such as melanoma, head and neck, liver or kidney cancer.

The V gene is TRBV5-1, the J gene TRBJ1-3; no firm D call. This CDR3 spans 14 amino acids. Trimming removed 0 bases from V and 2 bases from J, with 6 bases in between. Germline CDR1 and CDR2: SGHRS and YFSETQ. The CDR3 DNA sequence: TGCGCCAGCAGCTTGGAAGGGACTGGAAACACCATATATTTT. It translates to CASSLEGTGNTIYF.

CDR3 nucleotide sequence: TGTGCCAGTAGCGACGGGTATAGCAATCAGCCCCAGCATTTT. Protein: CASSDGYSNQPQHF. The V and J genes are TRBV19 and TRBJ1-5; D gene uncertain. Trimming stripped 6 bases from V and 0 bases from J, with 9 bases between. CDR1 LNHDA and CDR2 SQIVND come from the germline V gene (reference sequence). The CDR3 consists of 14 residues.

V usage is TRBV6-1 and J usage is TRBJ1-1; D gene ambiguous. Germline-derived CDR1 and CDR2 are MNHNS and SASEGT. The CDR3 contains 15 residues. Trimming left V 5 bases short and J 1 base short, with 14 bases between. The CDR3 sequence is CASSQSPPTNTEAFF. The CDR3 DNA reads as TGTGCCAGCAGTCAAAGCCCTCCGACGAACACTGAAGCTTTCTTT.

This clone has just a few counts. This sequence joins TRBV19 and TRBJ2-7; 9 bases fit TRBD1. This CDR3 is 17 amino acids long. CDR1 and CDR2 from the germline V gene are LNHDA and SQIVND (reference sequence). The trim removed 2 bases at V and 2 bases at J, leaving 10 bases unmatched. CDR3 nucleotides: TGTGCCAGTAGTATAATGGGACAGGGATATTTACCCTACGAGCAGTACTTC. It is translated as CASSIMGQGYLPYEQYF. The entire variable domain, with the rest obtained from reference TRBV19 and TRBJ2-7, is as follows: DGGITQSPKYLFRKEGQNVTLSCEQNLNHDAMYWYRQDPGQGLRLIYYSQIVNDFQKGDIAEGYSVSREKKESFPLTVTSAQKNPTAFYLCASSIMGQGYLPYEQYFGPGTRLTVT.

The chain uses TRBV5-1 and TRBJ2-2; D not certain. CDR3 length: 15 residues. V shed 2 bases and J shed 6 bases, with 14 bases lying between them. Germline loops: CDR1 SGHRS, CDR2 YFSETQ. DNA for the CDR3: TGCGCCAGCAGCTTCCTGTCGGATTCGGCCGGGGAGCTGTTTTTT. This sequence encodes CASSFLSDSAGELFF.

The rearrangement links TRBV27 to TRBJ1-5, with a weak D call TRBD1 (6 bases). In germline, CDR1 is MNHEY, CDR2 SMNVEV (reference sequence). The length of the CDR3 is 17 residues. V lost 5 bases and J 10 bases, leaving 27 bases between the germline ends. CDR3 DNA: TGTGCCAGCAGTAGAGTAGGGACACCTATGCTAGGGCTCCCCCAGCATTTT. Encoded protein: CASSRVGTPMLGLPQHF.

This rearrangement joins TRBV19 to TRBJ2-1; possible D gene TRBD1, 6 bases. V was trimmed by 11 bases and J by 3 bases, leaving 17 bases between them. CDR1 LNHDA and CDR2 SQIVND come from the germline V gene (reference sequence). The CDR3 consists of 14 residues. For the CDR3, the DNA is TGTGCCCGCAGAAATACAGGGATCTACAATGAGCAGTTCTTC. Translating it yields CARRNTGIYNEQFF.

The gene calls are TRBV2 and TRBJ1-2, with 7 bases that match TRBD1. Germline CDR1 SNHLY, CDR2 FYNNEI. This CDR3 has 15 residues. The trim removed 6 bases at V and 2 bases at J, leaving 9 bases unmatched. CDR3 region: CASRFQTGINYGYTF. Written as DNA, the CDR3 is TGTGCCAGCAGATTCCAGACAGGGATCAACTATGGCTACACCTTC. The complete variable domain, with remaining parts taken from reference TRBV2 and TRBJ1-2, reads EPEVTQTPSHQVTQMGQEVILRCVPISNHLYFYWYRQILGQKVEFLVSFYNNEISEKSEIFDDQFSVERPDGSNFTLKIRSTKLEDSAMYFCASRFQTGINYGYTFGSGTRLTVV.

Written as DNA, the CDR3 is TGTGCCAGCAGCGCAGGACAGGGGCCCTCTGGGGCCAACGTCCTGACTTTC. This encodes CASSAGQGPSGANVLTF. The chain couples TRBV9 to TRBJ2-6, with TRBD1 matching over 9 bases. The CDR3 length is 17 residues. Losses at the gene ends were 3 bases for V and 0 bases for J; bases not matched to a gene: 4. Germline CDR1 reads SGDLS; CDR2 reads YYNGEE.

J is TRBJ2-1 and V is TRBV5-1; no reliable D call. The CDR3 totals 15 residues. Germline-derived CDR1 and CDR2 are SGHRS and YFSETQ. Trimming left V 0 bases short and J 10 bases short, with 17 bases between. CDR3 nucleotides: TGCGCCAGCAGCTTGGGACTGCTCCGTAACGTAGAGCAGTTCTTC. Its protein product is CASSLGLLRNVEQFF. The entire variable domain, with the rest obtained from reference TRBV5-1 and TRBJ2-1, is as follows: KAGVTQTPRYLIKTRGQQVTLSCSPISGHRSVSWYQQTPGQGLQFLFEYFSETQRNKGNFPGRFSGRQFSNSRSEMNVSTLELGDSALYLCASSLGLLRNVEQFFGPGTRLTVL.

Details on this clone: Other DNA sequences from this sample encode an identical CDR3 as well. The chain employs TRBV5-1 and TRBJ2-3; D is undetermined. This CDR3 comprises 13 residues. The germline CDR1 and CDR2 sequences are SGHRS and YFSETQ. Trimming shortened V by 4 bases and J by 0 bases, and 6 bases separated the two germline ends. CDR3 amino acids: CASSPASTDTQYF. The CDR3 DNA reads as TGCGCCAGCAGCCCAGCTAGCACAGATACGCAGTATTTT.

The chain links TRBV29-1 to TRBJ2-5; D could derive from TRBD1 or TRBD2 (6 bases each). Trimming took off 3 bases at V and 5 bases at J, with 13 bases between the two ends. Germline CDR1 reads SQVTM; CDR2 reads ANQGSEA. The CDR3 runs 13 residues. The CDR3 region has the DNA TGCAGCGTTGATCACAGAGGGGGGGAGACCCAGTACTTC. Its translation: CSVDHRGGETQYF.

The chain combines TRBV11-2 with TRBJ2-1; TRBD2 is a possible D gene (5 bases). Trimming pared 1 base from V and 0 bases from J, leaving 10 bases between. Germline V gene lookup returns CDR1 SGHAT and CDR2 FQNNGV. The CDR3 consists of 16 residues. CDR3 nucleotide sequence: TGTGCCAGCAGCTTAGGCGTGGGAGCCTCCTACAATGAGCAGTTCTTC. Translation: CASSLGVGASYNEQFF.